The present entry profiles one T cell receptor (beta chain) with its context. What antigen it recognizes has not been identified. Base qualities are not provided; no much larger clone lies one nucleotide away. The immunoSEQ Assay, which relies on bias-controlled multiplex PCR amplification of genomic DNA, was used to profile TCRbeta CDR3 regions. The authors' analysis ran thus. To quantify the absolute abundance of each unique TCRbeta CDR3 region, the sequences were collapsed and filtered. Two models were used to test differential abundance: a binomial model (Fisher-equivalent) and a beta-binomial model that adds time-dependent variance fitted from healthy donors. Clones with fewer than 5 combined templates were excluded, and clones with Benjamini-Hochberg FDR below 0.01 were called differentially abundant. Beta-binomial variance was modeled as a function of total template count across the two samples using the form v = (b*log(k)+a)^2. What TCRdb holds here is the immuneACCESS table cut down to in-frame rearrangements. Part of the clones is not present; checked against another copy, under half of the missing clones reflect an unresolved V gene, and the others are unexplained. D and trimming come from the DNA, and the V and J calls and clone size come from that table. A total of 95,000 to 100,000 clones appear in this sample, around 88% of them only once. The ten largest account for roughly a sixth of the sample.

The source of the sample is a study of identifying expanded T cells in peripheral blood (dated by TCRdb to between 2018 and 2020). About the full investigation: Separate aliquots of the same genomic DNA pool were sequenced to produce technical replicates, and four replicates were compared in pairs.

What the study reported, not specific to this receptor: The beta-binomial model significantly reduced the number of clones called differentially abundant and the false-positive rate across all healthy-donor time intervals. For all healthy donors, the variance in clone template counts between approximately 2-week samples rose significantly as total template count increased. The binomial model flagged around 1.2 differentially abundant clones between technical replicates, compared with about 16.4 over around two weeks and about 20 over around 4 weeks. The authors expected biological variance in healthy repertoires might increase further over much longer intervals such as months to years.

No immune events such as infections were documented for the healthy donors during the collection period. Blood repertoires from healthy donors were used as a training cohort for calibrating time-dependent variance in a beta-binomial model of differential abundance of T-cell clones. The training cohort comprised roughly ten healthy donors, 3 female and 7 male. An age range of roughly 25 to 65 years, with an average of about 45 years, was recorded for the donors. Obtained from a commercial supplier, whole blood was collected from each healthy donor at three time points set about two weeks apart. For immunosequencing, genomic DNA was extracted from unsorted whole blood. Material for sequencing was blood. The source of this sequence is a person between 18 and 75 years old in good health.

The nucleotide sequence is given as TGTGCCAGCAGCTTATCCAGGGGACAATACTACGAGCAGTACTTC. The resulting protein is CASSLSRGQYYEQYF. The chain joins TRBV11-2 to TRBJ2-7; TRBD1 might be the D gene, on 6 matching bases. Reading from cysteine to phenylalanine, the CDR3 counts 15 amino acids. The sequence is cut down to CDR3 DNA, 45 bases in frame from base 1. CDR1 and CDR2, looked up from the germline V gene, are SGHAT and FQNNGV. The germline ends are 14 bases apart after V is trimmed by 2 bases and J by 3 bases.